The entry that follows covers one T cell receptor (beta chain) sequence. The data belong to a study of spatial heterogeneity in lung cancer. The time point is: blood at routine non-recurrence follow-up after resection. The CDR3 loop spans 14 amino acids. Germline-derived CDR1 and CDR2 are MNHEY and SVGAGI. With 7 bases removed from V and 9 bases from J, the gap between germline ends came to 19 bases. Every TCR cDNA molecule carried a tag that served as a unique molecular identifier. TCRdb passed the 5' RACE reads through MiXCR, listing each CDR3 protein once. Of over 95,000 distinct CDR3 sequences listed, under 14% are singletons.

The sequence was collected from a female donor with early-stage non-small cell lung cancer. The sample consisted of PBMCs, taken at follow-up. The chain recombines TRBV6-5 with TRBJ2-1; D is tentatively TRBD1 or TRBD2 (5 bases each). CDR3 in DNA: TGTGCCAGCAACCGGGGCGGCTCTAGGGGTGAGCAGTTCTTC. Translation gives CASNRGGSRGEQFF.